The source of this T cell receptor beta chain is a study of fetal regulatory T cell absence and autoimmunity. Across the study: IPEX patients had exocrine pancreas autoimmunity without clinical diabetes. Study conclusions and caveats: Oligoclonal TCR enrichment in pancreas over cord blood reached over 85-fold for some clones.

Trimming cost V 0 bases and J 1 base, with 3 bases left between them. Germline assignment: CDR1 GTSNPN and CDR2 SVGIG (reference sequence). The CDR3 totals 12 residues. This was a survey-level run. Data came from immunoSEQ multiplex PCR; TCRdb stores just in-frame clones and leaves some out. The sample holds 95,000 to 100,000 clones; around 72% are singletons and the top ten take roughly 2%. Comment on this clone: Its specificity is unknown.

The sample was pancreas tissue. The clonotype comes from a male donor with IPEX syndrome. V usage is TRBV30 and J usage is TRBJ1-1; D unresolved. DNA for the CDR3: TGTGCCTGGAGTGTACCGAACACTGAAGCTTTCTTT. Amino acids: CAWSVPNTEAFF.